These 5 T cell receptor beta chains came from one sample sequenced in a study of cytomegalovirus exposure and HLA in healthy donors (dated by TCRdb to the late 2010s). To prepare the library, the immunoSEQ multiplex PCR assay was applied. Imported from immuneACCESS, the table was reduced by TCRdb to in-frame sequences with V and J called. These copies leave out some clones; in studies compared against another copy, an unresolved V gene accounts for under half, and the cause of the remainder is not known. Present in this sample are some 140,000 clones, approximately 86% of which were seen just once. Under 25% of the sample goes to the ten largest clones. The material sequenced was PBMCs. All receptors come from a man aged 18 to 29 in good health and CMV-seropositive.

The chain combines TRBV7-2 with TRBJ2-5; D perhaps matches TRBD2 (6 bases). Trimming took off 3 bases at V and 5 bases at J, with 13 bases between the two ends. The CDR3 is 14 residues long. The V gene's germline CDR1 is SGHTA and CDR2 FQGNSA. CDR3 residues: CASSFGRLGETQYF. CDR3 coding DNA: TGTGCCAGCAGCTTTGGCCGACTAGGGGAGACCCAGTACTTC.

In this sample, this clone turned up a few times. The chain joins TRBV11-1 to TRBJ1-1; 8 nucleotides agree with TRBD1. This CDR3 has 15 amino acids. The V gene's germline CDR1 is SGHAT and CDR2 FQDESV (reference sequence). With V trimmed by 4 bases and J by 0 bases, 4 bases remained unmatched. The CDR3 nucleotides are TGTGCCAGCAGCTCTCGACAGGGGATGAACACTGAAGCTTTCTTT. It translates to CASSSRQGMNTEAFF.

The chain couples TRBV6-5 to TRBJ1-1; D is unclear. Trimming cost V 2 bases and J 0 bases, with 7 bases left between them. The CDR3 is 14 residues long. Germline CDR1 reads MNHEY; CDR2 reads SVGAGI. The CDR3 sequence is CASSYGQLNTEAFF. As DNA, the CDR3 is TGTGCCAGCAGTTACGGGCAGCTGAACACTGAAGCTTTCTTT.

V is TRBV9 and J is TRBJ1-6; no clear D. This CDR3 has 14 amino acids. Germline V gives CDR1 SGDLS, CDR2 YYNGEE. V lost 2 bases to trimming and J lost 7 bases, with 10 bases between them. The CDR3 DNA sequence: TGTGCCAGCAGCGTTTTGTCAGTAAATTCACCCCTCCACTTT. Its protein is CASSVLSVNSPLHF.

This clone has just a few counts. The chain combines TRBV27 with TRBJ1-2; no clear D gene. This CDR3 is 13 amino acids long. Germline assignment: CDR1 MNHEY and CDR2 SMNVEV (reference sequence). V lost 3 bases to trimming and J lost 0 bases, with 5 bases between them. The CDR3 sequence: CASSLSTNYGYTF. In nucleotides, the CDR3 is TGTGCCAGCAGTTTGAGCACTAACTATGGCTACACCTTC.